These 10 T cell receptor beta chains were all obtained from the same sample, sequenced in a study of blood T cell repertoires in COVID-19. Assay: immunoSEQ multiplex PCR; the TCRdb copy retains only in-frame clones and omits some. The data show roughly 310,000 clones, about 92% seen once. Specimen: PBMCs or T cells enriched from blood (not recorded which). These receptor sequences come from a man between 60 and 75 years old who had recovered from COVID-19.

CDR3 sequence: CASSATAASSYNEQFF. CDR3 bases: TGTGCCAGCTCAGCTACCGCGGCGAGTTCCTACAATGAGCAGTTCTTC. V is TRBV18 and J is TRBJ2-1; D remains ambiguous. This CDR3 contains 16 residues. V was trimmed by 5 bases and J by 1 base, leaving 15 bases between them. Looked up from germline, CDR1 is KGHSH and CDR2 is LQKENI.

The J gene is TRBJ1-5, the V gene TRBV5-1, with 8 bases identical to TRBD1. CDR1 is SGHRS and CDR2 is YFSETQ in the germline V gene. The CDR3 consists of 14 residues. Trimming removed 0 bases from V and 7 bases from J; junction bases left unmatched: 3. The CDR3 DNA sequence: TGCGCCAGCAGCTTGGGGACAGGGCGACAGCCCCAGCATTTT. This encodes CASSLGTGRQPQHF. Supplemented by reference TRBV5-1 and TRBJ1-5, the full variable domain reads KAGVTQTPRYLIKTRGQQVTLSCSPISGHRSVSWYQQTPGQGLQFLFEYFSETQRNKGNFPGRFSGRQFSNSRSEMNVSTLELGDSALYLCASSLGTGRQPQHFGDGTRLSIL.

The chain joins TRBV7-9 to TRBJ2-7; a weak D match, TRBD1 (6 bases). Trimming removed 2 bases from V and 1 base from J, with 9 bases in between. This CDR3 has 14 residues. The germline CDR1 and CDR2 sequences are SEHNR and FQNEAQ (reference sequence). In DNA, the CDR3 is TGTGCCAGCAGCTTAATAGGACAGTCCTACGAGCAGTACTTC. Translating gives CASSLIGQSYEQYF.

The chain joins TRBV7-6 to TRBJ2-7, with D perhaps TRBD2 (6 bases). V lost 0 bases, J lost 6 bases, and 6 bases lay in between. CDR3 length: 12 residues. Germline V gene data show CDR1 as SGHVS and CDR2 as FNYEAQ. DNA for the CDR3: TGTGCCAGCAGCTTAGCGGGGGGCGAGCAGTACTTC. Its translation: CASSLAGGEQYF.

This rearrangement joins TRBV12-5 to TRBJ1-5; TRBD1 might be the D (5 bases). The CDR3 consists of 18 residues. With 0 bases removed from V and 9 bases from J, the gap between germline ends came to 24 bases. Germline CDR1 and CDR2: LGHNT and FRNRAP. The CDR3 region has the DNA TGTGCTAGTGGTTTGGTAGGTTTCGGAACAGGTGGTCAGGGGCCCCAGCATTTT. Protein: CASGLVGFGTGGQGPQHF.

This clone has only one observation. The chain couples TRBV4-3 to TRBJ1-2, with TRBD1 matching over 8 bases. The CDR3 spans 17 residues. The ends lost 0 bases at V and 3 bases at J; junction bases unmatched: 9. Germline values: CDR1 LGHNA, CDR2 YSLEER. This chain's CDR3 is CASSQDFAPDRDYGYTF. CDR3 DNA: TGCGCCAGCAGCCAAGATTTCGCCCCGGACAGGGACTATGGCTACACCTTC.

The chain has TRBV6-5 and TRBJ1-2; 7 nucleotides align to TRBD1. The germline V gene encodes CDR1 MNHEY and CDR2 SVGAGI. The CDR3 length is 15 residues. J lost 1 base, V lost 8 bases, and 10 bases had no gene match. In DNA, the CDR3 is TGTGCCAGCGATGAACGGACAGGACGTAACTATGGCTACACCTTC. It encodes CASDERTGRNYGYTF.

The V gene is TRBV18, the J gene TRBJ2-5; 12 bases align to TRBD1. The CDR3 length is 16 residues. Germline CDR1 KGHSH, CDR2 LQKENI. The V segment lost 2 bases and the J segment 3 bases; nucleotides outside the gene matches: 4. The CDR3 is CASSPTGTGGEETQYF. CDR3 nucleotide sequence: TGTGCCAGCTCACCAACCGGGACAGGGGGCGAAGAGACCCAGTACTTC.

The gene calls are TRBV4-1 and TRBJ2-7; D is ambiguous. The CDR3 covers 15 residues. CDR1 is MGHRA, CDR2 YSYEKL, per germline. V was clipped by 0 bases and J by 0 bases, with 9 bases between them. The CDR3 nucleotides read TGCGCCAGCAGCCAAGAGAGCAAACCCTCCTACGAGCAGTACTTC. Translation gives CASSQESKPSYEQYF.

The rearrangement joins TRBV5-1 to TRBJ1-2; 7 bases agree with TRBD1. The CDR3 is made up of 14 amino acids. Germline assignment: CDR1 SGHRS and CDR2 YFSETQ. Trimming took 4 bases from V and 3 from J; bases not matched to a gene: 6. This CDR3 reads CASSPAGQYYGYTF. The CDR3, as DNA: TGCGCCAGCAGCCCGGCGGGACAGTACTATGGCTACACCTTC.